The rows below give T cell receptor beta chains drawn from one sample of a study of cytomegalovirus exposure and HLA in healthy donors. The method was immunoSEQ multiplex PCR; TCRdb's version includes in-frame clones alone and lacks a portion of them. The sample lists about 130,000 clones; approximately 78% were seen once. Sequencing was performed on PBMCs. Every receptor here comes from a woman aged 25 to 39 in good health and CMV-seronegative. Each CDR3 is given with its conserved first and last residue. A D gene is named only where the DNA matches it firmly. The size field is filled for only some rows; it gives once, few, many or a size class.

clone_size d_call j_call v_call cdr3_aa cdr3_nt
- TRBD1 TRBJ2-7 TRBV4-1 CASSQDPGQGASEQYF TGCGCCAGCAGCCAAGACCCGGGACAGGGGGCGTCTGAGCAGTACTTC
- - TRBJ1-1 TRBV6-5 CASRRLLELNTEAFF TGTGCCAGCAGGCGACTCTTGGAACTGAACACTGAAGCTTTCTTT
- TRBD1 TRBJ2-7 TRBV19 CASRETGDYEQYF TGTGCCAGTAGGGAGACAGGGGATTACGAGCAGTACTTC
once TRBD1 TRBJ1-2 TRBV13 CASSSQRGPHGYTF TGTGCCAGCAGCTCTCAAAGGGGGCCCCATGGCTACACCTTC
- - TRBJ1-3 TRBV7-2 CASSSIVGAAGNTIYF TGTGCCAGCAGCTCGATAGTAGGGGCAGCCGGAAACACCATATATTTT
- TRBD2 TRBJ2-5 TRBV4-1 CASSQEFRRGGRETRYF TGCGCCAGCAGCCAAGAGTTTAGGCGGGGGGGCCGGGAGACCCGGTACTTC
- TRBD2 TRBJ2-2 TRBV7-2 CASLLAGGTGELFF TGTGCCAGCCTCCTAGCGGGAGGGACCGGGGAGCTGTTTTTT
- TRBD2 TRBJ2-3 TRBV7-9 CASSPNSGGPVDTQYF TGTGCCAGCAGCCCCAATAGCGGGGGCCCGGTAGATACGCAGTATTTT
few TRBD2 TRBJ2-1 TRBV7-3 CASSPSPGTSGSINEQFF TGTGCCAGCAGCCCGAGTCCCGGGACTAGCGGGAGTATTAATGAGCAGTTCTTC
few - TRBJ1-6 TRBV5-1 CASSPGTQDGNSPLHF TGCGCCAGCAGCCCTGGGACACAAGACGGGAATTCACCCCTCCACTTT
- TRBD2 TRBJ2-3 TRBV30 CAWSGDRTRTHTQYF TGTGCCTGGAGTGGGGACCGGACTAGGACGCATACGCAGTATTTT
- - TRBJ1-4 TRBV18 CASSPLLRSGEKLFF TGTGCCAGCTCACCTCTTCTCAGGTCGGGGGAAAAACTGTTTTTT
- TRBD2 TRBJ2-7 TRBV5-8 CASSFTDGSTSGRDEQYF TGTGCCAGCAGCTTCACGGACGGTTCGACTAGCGGGAGGGACGAGCAGTACTTC
- - TRBJ2-7 TRBV7-2 CASSGLYEQYF TGTGCCAGCAGCGGCCTCTACGAGCAGTACTTC
- TRBD2 TRBJ2-7 TRBV4-2 CASSQDWGLADSYEQYF TGTGCCAGCAGCCAAGATTGGGGACTAGCGGATTCCTACGAGCAGTACTTC
few - TRBJ2-7 TRBV5-5 CASSLNDRISYEQYF TGTGCCAGCAGCTTGAATGATAGAATCTCCTACGAGCAGTACTTC
once - TRBJ2-7 TRBV29-1 CSVVPGTSYEQYF TGCAGCGTTGTCCCCGGGACATCCTACGAGCAGTACTTC
- - TRBJ2-1 TRBV28 CASSFRSYNEQFF TGTGCCAGCAGTTTCCGCTCCTACAATGAGCAGTTCTTC
- TRBD2 TRBJ2-3 TRBV29-1 CSALAGRRTDTQYF TGCAGCGCTCTAGCGGGGAGACGCACAGATACGCAGTATTTT
- - TRBJ1-6 TRBV7-2 CASSWYRTDSPLHF TGTGCCAGCAGCTGGTACAGGACGGATTCACCCCTCCACTTT
- - TRBJ1-6 TRBV18 CASSHSTDIGVNSPLHF TGTGCCAGCTCACACTCAACCGATATAGGGGTTAATTCACCCCTCCACTTT
- - TRBJ2-7 TRBV7-8 CASSQGGTGISYEQYF TGTGCCAGCAGCCAGGGGGGGACAGGAATCTCCTACGAGCAGTACTTC
- TRBD1 TRBJ1-4 TRBV5-8 CASSLVQGAYKLFF TGTGCCAGCAGCTTGGTGCAGGGGGCTTATAAACTGTTTTTT
- TRBD1 TRBJ1-2 TRBV5-5 CASSFPTGYGGYTF TGTGCCAGCAGCTTTCCGACAGGGTATGGGGGCTACACCTTC
- - TRBJ2-7 TRBV18 CASSHRGGAYEQYF TGTGCCAGCTCACACAGGGGGGGGGCCTACGAGCAGTACTTC
- - TRBJ2-5 TRBV7-8 CASSSRQSQETQYF TGTGCCAGCAGCTCAAGACAGTCTCAAGAGACCCAGTACTTC
- TRBD1 TRBJ1-2 TRBV5-1 CASSATQGARYGYTF TGCGCCAGCAGCGCGACGCAGGGGGCGAGATATGGCTACACCTTC
- TRBD2 TRBJ2-2 TRBV5-1 CASSSGLAGVANTGELFF TGCGCCAGCAGCTCTGGACTAGCGGGAGTTGCTAACACCGGGGAGCTGTTTTTT